This T cell receptor (beta chain) was sequenced for a study of blood T cell repertoires in COVID-19. Study-wide background: Acute and convalescent COVID-19 samples came from the United States, Italy and Spain. In each case, the material was cDNA or gDNA derived from T cells, B-cell-depleted T cells, or PBMCs.

CDR1 and CDR2 from the germline V gene are MRHNA and SNTAGT. V dropped 0 bases and J dropped 7; count of bases not matched to a gene: 6. This CDR3 is built from 16 residues. Only a few counts were recorded for this clone. As processed by the authors: Scientists estimated how many nucleated cells there were by amplifying reference gene primers. Sequencing was performed with immunoSEQ multiplex PCR; in TCRdb, only in-frame clones are kept and a portion is missing. V and J calls and clone size are as listed in that table; D and trimming were resolved from the DNA. The profile covers 90,000 to 100,000 clones, with 85% appearing a single time and roughly 40% taken by the ten largest.

The rearrangement joins TRBV6-4 to TRBJ1-4; 9 bases align to TRBD1. Specimen: peripheral blood. The sequence came from a man older than 75 with acute or convalescent COVID-19. The CDR3 DNA is TGTGCCAGCAGTGACTCAAGGACAGGGGATTTTGAAAAACTGTTTTTT. Protein: CASSDSRTGDFEKLFF.